These 27 T cell receptor beta chains share one sample of origin, sequenced in a study of blood T cell repertoires in COVID-19. The repertoire was sequenced with immunoSEQ multiplex PCR; TCRdb's copy has only in-frame clones and lacks some. The table shows about 160,000 clones, with 80% to 90% occurring only once. The sequenced material came from peripheral blood. The source of these receptors is a man aged 55 to 70 with acute or convalescent COVID-19.

The CDR3 is CASSLEGAHTEAFF. The DNA for the CDR3 is TGTGCCAGCAGCTTAGAGGGGGCTCACACTGAAGCTTTCTTT. This chain joins TRBV7-8 and TRBJ1-1; 7 bases agree with TRBD1. From germline, CDR1 is SGHVS and CDR2 FQNEAQ. V lost 1 base and J lost 3; bases outside the gene matches: 2. The CDR3 consists of 14 residues. The whole variable domain, filled in from reference TRBV7-8 and TRBJ1-1, reads GAGVSQSPRYKVAKRGQDVALRCDPISGHVSLFWYQQALGQGPEFLTYFQNEAQLDKSGLPSDRFFAERPEGSVSTLKIQRTQQEDSAVYLCASSLEGAHTEAFFGQGTRLTVV.

The rearrangement links TRBV18 to TRBJ1-5; TRBD1 matches 7 bases. Germline lookup yields CDR1 KGHSH and CDR2 LQKENI. The CDR3 has 14 amino acids. J lost 3 bases, V lost 4 bases, and 3 bases had no gene match. The CDR3 nucleotides are TGTGCCAGCTCACAAGACAGGGTCAATCAGCCCCAGCATTTT. Translated: CASSQDRVNQPQHF.

The V call is TRBV6-5, the J call TRBJ1-2; TRBD1 matches 7 bases. V was clipped by 6 bases and J by 6 bases; unmatched bases: 10. Germline V lookup: CDR1 MNHEY, CDR2 SVGAGI. There are 14 residues in the CDR3. CDR3 loop: CASRPTGRVNGYTF. The CDR3 DNA reads TGTGCCAGCAGGCCGACAGGGCGAGTCAATGGCTACACCTTC.

The chain recombines TRBV5-5 with TRBJ2-1, with 11 bases aligning to TRBD1. CDR3 length equals 15 residues. Germline CDR1 is SGHKS and CDR2 is YYEKEE (reference sequence). The ends lost 1 base at V and 8 bases at J; junction bases unmatched: 5. This chain's CDR3 is CASSLTVGQGDEQFF. The CDR3 bases are TGTGCCAGCAGCTTGACTGTGGGACAGGGGGATGAGCAGTTCTTC.

This rearrangement joins TRBV13 to TRBJ2-7; 7 bases agree with TRBD1. Germline lookup yields CDR1 PRHDT and CDR2 FYEKMQ (reference sequence). CDR3 length equals 13 residues. V shed 4 bases and J 9 bases; nucleotides not matched to a gene: 9. CDR3 sequence: CASSSSGTDVQYF. For the CDR3, the DNA is TGTGCCAGCAGCTCATCCGGGACAGATGTGCAGTACTTC.

V gene TRBV27 combines with J gene TRBJ1-2; 7 nucleotides line up with TRBD1. With 2 bases clipped from V and 3 bases from J, the junction kept 9 bases outside the gene matches. Looked up from germline, CDR1 is MNHEY and CDR2 is SMNVEV (reference sequence). The CDR3 spans 16 residues. The CDR3 sequence: CASSLMGQGGYYGYTF. The CDR3 nucleotides are TGTGCCAGCAGTTTAATGGGGCAGGGGGGCTACTATGGCTACACCTTC.

The chain employs TRBV12-3 or TRBV12-4 and TRBJ2-5, with D perhaps matching TRBD1 (6 bases). The CDR3 spans 13 residues. The V and J ends lost 5 bases and 5 bases respectively, with 12 bases between them. The CDR3 region is CASSTQGLETQYF. DNA of the CDR3: TGTGCCAGCAGTACACAGGGCTTGGAGACCCAGTACTTC.

The chain recombines TRBV21-1 with TRBJ1-3; TRBD1 reflects the table's D call only, with no check against the DNA. TRBV21-1 is noted as a pseudogene. CDR3 size: 14 residues. For the CDR3, the DNA is TGTGCCAGCAGCAAAGACAGGGCCGGAAACACCATATATTTT. The encoded protein is CASSKDRAGNTIYF.

V is TRBV3-1 (or the pseudogene TRBV3-2) and J is TRBJ2-3; 7 nucleotides agree with TRBD2. The CDR3 has 13 residues. J lost 5 bases, V lost 5 bases, and 4 bases had no gene match. Germline-derived CDR1 and CDR2 are LGHDT and YNNKEL (reference sequence). CDR3 DNA: TGTGCCAGCAGCGGGGGGGGAATAGATACGCAGTATTTT. This encodes CASSGGGIDTQYF.

This clone was counted only a few times. The chain joins TRBV7-9 to TRBJ1-6; TRBD1 matches 7 bases. CDR1 SEHNR and CDR2 FQNEAQ come from the germline V gene (reference sequence). This CDR3 comprises 15 residues. V lost 5 bases and J lost 6; bases outside the gene matches: 7. CDR3 sequence (DNA): TGTGCCAGCAGCCTGGGGGACAGCCCTAATTCACCCCTCCACTTT. This sequence encodes CASSLGDSPNSPLHF.

The chain joins TRBV5-1 to TRBJ2-5; perhaps TRBD1 as D (6 bases). CDR3 length: 13 residues. CDR1 and CDR2 from the germline V gene are SGHRS and YFSETQ. V lost 4 bases to trimming and J lost 10 bases, with 17 bases between them. CDR3 nucleotides: TGCGCCAGCAGCAGGGACACTAAAATGATCCAGTACTTC. As protein: CASSRDTKMIQYF. The full variable domain, completed using reference TRBV5-1 and TRBJ2-5, is KAGVTQTPRYLIKTRGQQVTLSCSPISGHRSVSWYQQTPGQGLQFLFEYFSETQRNKGNFPGRFSGRQFSNSRSEMNVSTLELGDSALYLCASSRDTKMIQYFGPGTRLLVL.

This clone was recorded a few times. The rearrangement joins TRBV18 to TRBJ1-1, with a tentative D call TRBD1 (5 bases). The V gene's germline CDR1 is KGHSH and CDR2 LQKENI. This CDR3 comprises 15 residues. V lost 0 bases to trimming and J lost 1 base, with 9 bases between them. CDR3 sequence reads: CASSPPNGQNTEAFF. Here the CDR3 DNA reads TGTGCCAGCTCACCACCGAATGGACAGAACACTGAAGCTTTCTTT.

The chain carries TRBV20-1 and TRBJ1-1; D gene uncertain. The CDR3 has 11 amino acids. Germline V gene sequence: CDR1 DFQATT, CDR2 SNEGSKA (reference sequence). Trimming pared 2 bases from V and 2 bases from J, leaving 3 bases between. The DNA for the CDR3 is TGCAGTGCTAGACTAAACACTGAAGCTTTCTTT. Its protein product is CSARLNTEAFF.

V usage is TRBV18 and J usage is TRBJ1-1; possibly TRBD1 for D (6 bases). This CDR3 has 13 amino acids. V gave up 6 bases and J gave up 1 base, with 9 bases separating them. Germline V gene data show CDR1 as KGHSH and CDR2 as LQKENI. The CDR3 DNA sequence: TGTGCCAGCTCCACGACAGGGAACACTGAAGCTTTCTTT. Translation gives CASSTTGNTEAFF.

The V gene is TRBV5-8, the J gene TRBJ2-7, with 9 positions matching TRBD1. V was pared by 4 bases and J by 5 bases, with 7 bases of the junction left unmatched. Germline CDR1 SGHTS, CDR2 YDEGEE. CDR3 size: 14 residues. This CDR3 is CASSRGTGRDEQYF. Written as DNA, the CDR3 is TGTGCCAGCAGCAGGGGGACAGGGCGGGACGAGCAGTACTTC.

The rearrangement uses TRBV6-2 or TRBV6-3 and TRBJ1-6; D is perhaps TRBD1 (5 bases). In germline, CDR1 is MNHEY, CDR2 SVGEGT. The CDR3 has 14 residues. V was clipped by 6 bases and J by 5 bases, with 11 bases between them. The CDR3 bases are TGTGCCAGCAGCTCGGACATTGATAATTCACCCCTCCACTTT. The encoded protein is CASSSDIDNSPLHF.

This sequence joins TRBV30 and TRBJ2-7; maybe TRBD2 (7 bases). Germline V gene lookup returns CDR1 GTSNPN and CDR2 SVGIG (reference sequence). V lost 5 bases and J 6 bases, leaving 20 bases between the germline ends. This CDR3 has 14 residues. The CDR3 region is CAWERGGAPAEQYF. The CDR3 nucleotides are TGTGCCTGGGAGAGAGGGGGGGCGCCCGCCGAGCAGTACTTC. The entire variable domain, with the rest obtained from reference TRBV30 and TRBJ2-7, is as follows: SQTIHQWPATLVQPVGSPLSLECTVEGTSNPNLYWYRQAAGRGLQLLFYSVGIGQISSEVPQNLSASRPQDRQFILSSKKLLLSDSGFYLCAWERGGAPAEQYFGPGTRLTVT.

V is TRBV7-8 and J is TRBJ1-2; 7 bases match TRBD1. The CDR3 loop spans 13 amino acids. The germline V gene encodes CDR1 SGHVS and CDR2 FQNEAQ. The V gene end was trimmed by 5 bases and the J gene end by 4 bases; junction bases not matched to a gene: 4. CDR3 DNA sequence: TGTGCCAGCAGCCCGACAGGGATCTATGGCTACACCTTC. Its translation: CASSPTGIYGYTF.

CDR3 protein: CASSFVGHNQPQHF. Here the CDR3 DNA reads TGTGCCAGCAGTTTCGTTGGGCACAATCAGCCCCAGCATTTT. The chain links TRBV27 to TRBJ1-5; D is unresolved. V was trimmed by 3 bases and J by 3 bases, leaving 9 bases between them. Germline V gene lookup returns CDR1 MNHEY and CDR2 SMNVEV (reference sequence). This CDR3 has 14 amino acids.

This chain uses TRBV14 with TRBJ1-1; D is undetermined. The V gene's germline CDR1 is SGHDN and CDR2 FVKESK. The V and J ends lost 2 bases and 0 bases respectively, with 10 bases between them. This CDR3 is built from 15 residues. CDR3 protein: CASSQISVVNTEAFF. Written as DNA, the CDR3 is TGTGCCAGCAGCCAAATTTCTGTTGTGAACACTGAAGCTTTCTTT.

The CDR3 region is CASSSLQGRYEQYF. The CDR3 DNA is TGTGCCAGCAGCTCATTACAGGGGAGGTACGAGCAGTACTTC. The J gene is TRBJ2-7, the V gene TRBV11-2; D is perhaps TRBD1 (7 bases). The V and J ends lost 4 bases and 4 bases respectively, with 14 bases between them. Germline V gives CDR1 SGHAT, CDR2 FQNNGV. CDR3 size: 14 residues.

The chain carries TRBV6-2 or TRBV6-3 and TRBJ2-1; TRBD1 is a possible D gene (5 bases). Trimming removed 3 bases at V and 5 bases at J, with 17 bases between. Germline V gene sequence: CDR1 MNHEY, CDR2 SVGEGT. The CDR3 has 16 residues. The CDR3 protein is CASSYATWTLDNEQFF. DNA of the CDR3: TGTGCCAGCAGTTATGCTACGTGGACACTCGACAATGAGCAGTTCTTC.

The V gene is TRBV18, the J gene TRBJ1-2; D possibly corresponds to TRBD1 (5 bases). The germline V gene encodes CDR1 KGHSH and CDR2 LQKENI. This CDR3 has 16 residues. V was trimmed by 2 bases and J by 0 bases, leaving 13 bases between them. The CDR3 bases are TGTGCCAGCTCACCAAGTCCGCAGGGTACTAACTATGGCTACACCTTC. Translating gives CASSPSPQGTNYGYTF.

This clone occurred once. V is TRBV5-1 and J is TRBJ2-3; 8 bases map to TRBD2. Trimming cost V 3 bases and J 1 base; bases outside gene matches: 4. The germline CDR1 and CDR2 sequences are SGHRS and YFSETQ. This CDR3 is 15 amino acids long. The CDR3 is CASSSYSGGTDTQYF. The DNA for the CDR3 is TGCGCCAGCAGCTCGTATAGCGGGGGCACAGATACGCAGTATTTT.

The chain couples TRBV9 to TRBJ1-4, with a tentative D call TRBD1 (6 bases). Trimming removed 2 bases from V and 0 bases from J, with 17 bases in between. The CDR3 runs to 18 residues. CDR1 is SGDLS and CDR2 is YYNGEE in the germline V gene. CDR3 in DNA: TGTGCCAGCAGCGTTACCCCGGACAGACGATCAACTAATGAAAAACTGTTTTTT. Amino acid sequence: CASSVTPDRRSTNEKLFF.

The V and J genes are TRBV9 and TRBJ2-7; 8 bases are a match to TRBD2. CDR3 size: 13 residues. CDR1 and CDR2 from the germline V gene are SGDLS and YYNGEE. V lost 10 bases and J lost 3; bases outside the gene matches: 9. This CDR3 reads CADPGGEVYEQYF. The CDR3 coding sequence is TGTGCCGACCCGGGGGGGGAAGTCTACGAGCAGTACTTC.

V is TRBV7-8 and J is TRBJ1-4, with 9 bases matching TRBD1. Germline V gene lookup returns CDR1 SGHVS and CDR2 FQNEAQ. Trimming removed 3 bases from V and 3 bases from J; junction bases left unmatched: 2. This CDR3 has 15 amino acids. The CDR3 reads CASSFGQGPNEKLFF. The CDR3, as DNA: TGTGCCAGCAGCTTTGGACAGGGGCCTAATGAAAAACTGTTTTTT. The variable domain in full, completed from reference TRBV7-8 and TRBJ1-4, reads GAGVSQSPRYKVAKRGQDVALRCDPISGHVSLFWYQQALGQGPEFLTYFQNEAQLDKSGLPSDRFFAERPEGSVSTLKIQRTQQEDSAVYLCASSFGQGPNEKLFFGSGTQLSVL.